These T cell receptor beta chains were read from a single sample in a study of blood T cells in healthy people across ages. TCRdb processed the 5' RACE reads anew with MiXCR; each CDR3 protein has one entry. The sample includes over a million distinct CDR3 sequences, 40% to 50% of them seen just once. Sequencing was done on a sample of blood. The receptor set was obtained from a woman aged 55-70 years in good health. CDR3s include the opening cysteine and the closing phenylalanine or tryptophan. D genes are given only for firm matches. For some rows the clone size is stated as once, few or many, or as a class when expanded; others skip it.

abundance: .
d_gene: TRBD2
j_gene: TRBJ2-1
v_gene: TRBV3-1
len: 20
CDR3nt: TGTGCCAGCAGCCAATTGGTTGGGATTAGCGGGAGTAAGCCCAACAATGAGCAGTTCTTC
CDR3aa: CASSQLVGISGSKPNNEQFF

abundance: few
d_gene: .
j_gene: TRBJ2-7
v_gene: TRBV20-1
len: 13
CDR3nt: TGCAGTGCTAGAGATATAGCGGTATACGAGCAGTACTTC
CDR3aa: CSARDIAVYEQYF

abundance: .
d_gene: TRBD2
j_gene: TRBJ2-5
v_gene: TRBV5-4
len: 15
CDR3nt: TGTGCCAGCAGCGTGAGGACTAGCGGGAGAGAGACCCAGTACTTC
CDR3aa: CASSVRTSGRETQYF

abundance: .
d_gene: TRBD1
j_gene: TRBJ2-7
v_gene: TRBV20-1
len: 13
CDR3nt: TGCAGTTCACCGGGACAGGGTGCTTACGAGCAGTACTTC
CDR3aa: CSSPGQGAYEQYF

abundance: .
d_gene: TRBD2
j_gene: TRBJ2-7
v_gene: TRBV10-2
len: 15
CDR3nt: TGCGCCAGCAGTAAACTAGCGGATGGGCACAATGAGCAGTACTTC
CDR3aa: CASSKLADGHNEQYF

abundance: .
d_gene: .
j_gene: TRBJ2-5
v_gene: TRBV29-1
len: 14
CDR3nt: TGCAGCGTTGAAGATTGGACTACCAAGGAGACCCAGTACTTC
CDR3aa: CSVEDWTTKETQYF

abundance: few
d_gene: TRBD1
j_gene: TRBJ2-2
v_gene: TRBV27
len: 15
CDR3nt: TGTGCCAGCACCCCTGGGACAGGGGCCACCGGGGAGCTGTTTTTT
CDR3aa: CASTPGTGATGELFF

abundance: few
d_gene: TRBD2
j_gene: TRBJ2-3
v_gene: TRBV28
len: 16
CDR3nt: TGTGCCATTACTAGCGAGAGGTCCACTAGCACAGATACGCAGTATTTT
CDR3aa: CAITSERSTSTDTQYF

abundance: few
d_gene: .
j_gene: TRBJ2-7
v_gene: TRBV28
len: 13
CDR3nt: TGTGCCAGCAGGGGTAGGGGACGGGGGGAGCAGTACTTC
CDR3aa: CASRGRGRGEQYF

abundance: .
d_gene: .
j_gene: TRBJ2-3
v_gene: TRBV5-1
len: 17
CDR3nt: TGCGCCAGCAGCTCCCAGGCTGCTGGGCATGGCACAGATACGCAGTATTTT
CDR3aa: CASSSQAAGHGTDTQYF

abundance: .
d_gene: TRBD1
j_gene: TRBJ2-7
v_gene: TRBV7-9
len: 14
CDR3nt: TGTGCCAGCAGCTCGACAGGGCTGGCCTACGAGCAGTACTTC
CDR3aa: CASSSTGLAYEQYF

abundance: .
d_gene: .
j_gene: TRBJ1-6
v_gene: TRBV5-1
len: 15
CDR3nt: TGCGCCAGCAGCTTGGCCTTCAGAGAGAGTTCACCCCTCCACTTT
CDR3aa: CASSLAFRESSPLHF

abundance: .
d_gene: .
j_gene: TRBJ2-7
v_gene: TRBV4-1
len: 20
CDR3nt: TGCGCCAGCAGCCAAGATAGGTGGCAGGCCAAGACATTTGGCCCCTACGAGCAGTACTTC
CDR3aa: CASSQDRWQAKTFGPYEQYF

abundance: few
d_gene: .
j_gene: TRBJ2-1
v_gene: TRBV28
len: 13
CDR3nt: TGTGCCAGCAGCGACAGGTTTCGGAATGAGCAGTTCTTC
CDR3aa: CASSDRFRNEQFF

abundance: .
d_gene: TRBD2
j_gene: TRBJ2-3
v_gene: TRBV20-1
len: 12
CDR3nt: TGCAGTGCTCCCCGGGGCGGGAGGGCACAGTATTTT
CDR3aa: CSAPRGGRAQYF

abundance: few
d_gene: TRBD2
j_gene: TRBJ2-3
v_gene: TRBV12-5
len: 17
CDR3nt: TGTGCTAGTGGTTTGGTACGGACTAGCGGGACCCCGCCGGCGCAGTATTTT
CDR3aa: CASGLVRTSGTPPAQYF

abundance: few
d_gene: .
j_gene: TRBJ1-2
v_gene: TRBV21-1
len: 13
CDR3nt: TGTGCCAGCAGCCGGACATATAACTATGGCTACACCTTC
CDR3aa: CASSRTYNYGYTF

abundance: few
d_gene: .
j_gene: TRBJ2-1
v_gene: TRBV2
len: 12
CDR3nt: TGTGCCAGCAGTGAAACCCAGAATGAGCAGTTCTTC
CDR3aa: CASSETQNEQFF

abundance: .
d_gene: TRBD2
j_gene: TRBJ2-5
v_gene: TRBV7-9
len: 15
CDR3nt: TGTGCCAGCAGTCTGGGACAAGCGGGAGTGGAGACCCAGTACTTC
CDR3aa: CASSLGQAGVETQYF

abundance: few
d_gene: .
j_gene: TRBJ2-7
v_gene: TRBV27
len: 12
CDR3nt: TGTGCCAGCAGTTCAGGGCCGCACGAGCAGTACTTC
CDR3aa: CASSSGPHEQYF

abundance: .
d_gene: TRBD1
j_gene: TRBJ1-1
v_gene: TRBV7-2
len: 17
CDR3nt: TGTGCCAGCAGCTTAGTTGGGCCCGGGACAGGGCGTCCTGAAGCTTTCTTT
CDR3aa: CASSLVGPGTGRPEAFF

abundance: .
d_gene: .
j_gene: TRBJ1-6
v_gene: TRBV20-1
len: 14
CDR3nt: TGCAGTGCTAGAGCCGGGCCACTTAATTCACCCCTCCACTTT
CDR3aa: CSARAGPLNSPLHF

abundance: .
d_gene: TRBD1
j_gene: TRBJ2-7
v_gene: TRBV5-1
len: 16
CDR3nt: TGCGCCAGCAGCACCTCCGGGACAGGGGGCACCTACGAGCAGTACTTC
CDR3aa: CASSTSGTGGTYEQYF

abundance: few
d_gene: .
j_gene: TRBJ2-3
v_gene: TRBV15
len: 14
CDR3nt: TGTGCCACCAGCGACGGTGGAGGGTCAGATACGCAGTATTTT
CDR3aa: CATSDGGGSDTQYF

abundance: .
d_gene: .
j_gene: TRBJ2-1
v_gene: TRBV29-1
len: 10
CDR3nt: TGCAGCGTTGACGAGGCCCTCCAGTTCTTC
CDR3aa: CSVDEALQFF

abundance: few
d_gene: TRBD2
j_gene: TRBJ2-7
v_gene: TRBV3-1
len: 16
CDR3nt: TGTGCCAGCAGCCATTTTGGTGGGACTAGCGGGTTCGAGCAGTACTTC
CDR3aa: CASSHFGGTSGFEQYF

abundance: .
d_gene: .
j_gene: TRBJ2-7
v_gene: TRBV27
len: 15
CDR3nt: TGTGCCAGCAGCTCATCATATCGGTCCGATAGTCAGCAGTACTTC
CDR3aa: CASSSSYRSDSQQYF

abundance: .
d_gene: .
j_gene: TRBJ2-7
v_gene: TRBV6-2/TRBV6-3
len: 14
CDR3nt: TGTGCCAGCAGCCCGACGGGGGCGATCTACGAGCAGTACTTC
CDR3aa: CASSPTGAIYEQYF

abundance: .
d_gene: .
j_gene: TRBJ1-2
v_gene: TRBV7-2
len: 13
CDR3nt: TGTGCCAGCAGCCCGCGTGGCGGTGGTGGCCACACCTTC
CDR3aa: CASSPRGGGGHTF

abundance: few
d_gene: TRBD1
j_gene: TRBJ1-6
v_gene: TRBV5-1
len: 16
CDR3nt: TGCGCCAGCAGCCCCGGAAACGGACAGGGGAATTCACCCCTCCACTTT
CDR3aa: CASSPGNGQGNSPLHF

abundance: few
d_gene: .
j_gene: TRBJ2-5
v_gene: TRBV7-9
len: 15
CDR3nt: TGTGCCAGCAGCTTACGCGGGCGACAGCAAGAGACCCAGTACTTC
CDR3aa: CASSLRGRQQETQYF

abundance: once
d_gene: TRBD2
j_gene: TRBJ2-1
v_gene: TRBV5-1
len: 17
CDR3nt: TGCGCCAGCTTCTCTACCACTAGCGCGAGCTCCTACAATGAGCAGTTCTTC
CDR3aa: CASFSTTSASSYNEQFF

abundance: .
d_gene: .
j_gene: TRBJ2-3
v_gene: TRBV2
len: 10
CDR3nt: TGTGCCTCCCAGGGAGGTTCCCAGTATTTT
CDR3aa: CASQGGSQYF

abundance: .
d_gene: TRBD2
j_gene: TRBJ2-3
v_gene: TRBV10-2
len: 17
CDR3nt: TGCGCCAGCAGTGAAGCTAGCGGGAGGCTCAGCACAGATACGCAGTATTTT
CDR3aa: CASSEASGRLSTDTQYF

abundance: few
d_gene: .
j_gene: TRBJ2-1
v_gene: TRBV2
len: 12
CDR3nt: TGTGCCAGCCTCGGGACTTACAATGAGCAGTTCTTC
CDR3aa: CASLGTYNEQFF

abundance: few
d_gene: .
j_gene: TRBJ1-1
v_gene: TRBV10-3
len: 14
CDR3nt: TGTGCCATCAGTCGGCCCGGGGGCCACACTGAAGCTTTCTTT
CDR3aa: CAISRPGGHTEAFF

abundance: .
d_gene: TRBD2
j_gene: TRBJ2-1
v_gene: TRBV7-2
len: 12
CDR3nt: TGTGCCAGCATCTTTCTAGCGGGTGAGCAGTTCTTC
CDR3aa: CASIFLAGEQFF

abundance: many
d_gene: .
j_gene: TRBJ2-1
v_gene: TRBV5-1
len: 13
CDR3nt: TGCGCCAGCAGCGTGGGGGGAAGCAATGAGCAGTTCTTC
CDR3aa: CASSVGGSNEQFF

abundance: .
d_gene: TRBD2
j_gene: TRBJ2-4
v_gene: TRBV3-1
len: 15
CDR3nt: TGTGCCAGCAGCCAAACCACGGGAGGCTACAATGAGCAGTACTTC
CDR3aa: CASSQTTGGYNEQYF

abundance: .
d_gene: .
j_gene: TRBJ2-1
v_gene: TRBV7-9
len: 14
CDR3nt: TGTGCCAGCAGCTTAGCTGTGGTTCGCAATGAGCAGTTCTTC
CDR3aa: CASSLAVVRNEQFF

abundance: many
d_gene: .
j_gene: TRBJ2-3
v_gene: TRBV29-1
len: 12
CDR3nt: TGCAGCGTTGACTATAACGCGGATACGCAGTATTTT
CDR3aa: CSVDYNADTQYF